The clone carrying this T cell receptor (beta chain) was recorded once. This specimen comes from a study of blood T cell repertoires in COVID-19. Overall study: Specimens from acute and convalescent COVID-19 originated in the United States, Italy and Spain. PBMCs, B-cell-depleted T cells, or T cells were the source of the cDNA or gDNA that made up the material.

From germline, CDR1 is SQVTM and CDR2 ANQGSEA. The J segment lost 4 bases and the V segment lost 6 bases, leaving 5 bases of the junction unmatched. CDR3 length: 12 amino acids. In the source study's methods: How many nucleated cells were present was estimated from reference gene primer amplification. TCRdb's copy holds only in-frame clones and misses some; the assay was immunoSEQ multiplex PCR. The DNA was the basis for D and trimming; V, J and clone size are from that table. The sample consists of about 95,000 clones, around 80% of them appearing once. The chain has TRBV29-1 and TRBJ2-5; 7 bases are shared with TRBD1. Sequenced sample: peripheral blood. This TCR was recovered from a human donor in a cohort sampled during active COVID-19. CDR3 in amino acids: CSVTGVGETQYF. In DNA, the CDR3 is TGCAGCGTAACAGGGGTAGGAGAGACCCAGTACTTC. The full variable domain, rest sourced from reference TRBV29-1 and TRBJ2-5, is SAVISQKPSRDICQRGTSLTIQCQVDSQVTMMFWYRQQPGQSLTLIATANQGSEATYESGFVIDKFPISRPNLTFSTLTVSNMSPEDSSIYLCSVTGVGETQYFGPGTRLLVL.